The rows below give T cell receptor beta chains drawn from one sample of a study of STAT5B mutations in CD4+ large granular lymphocyte leukemia. TCRdb's table, derived via immunoSEQ multiplex PCR, lists solely in-frame clones and lacks some. The sample records under 40,000 clones, around 73% being singletons. Sequenced: CD4+ T cells from blood buffy coats. The receptors were sampled from a human donor in good health. Each CDR3 is given with its conserved first and last residue. Fields, in order: D gene, clone size, V gene, J gene, CDR3 DNA, CDR3 protein. The D gene is left open where the match is weak. Clone size appears in some rows only: once, few, many, or a class for an expanded clone.

NA	once	TRBV10-3	TRBJ2-7	TGTGCCATCAGTGAGACCTCCTCCTACGAGCAGTACTTC	CAISETSSYEQYF
NA	few	TRBV30	TRBJ1-6	TGTGCCTGGACGTCGATAGGGGTAAGATCACCCCTCCACTTT	CAWTSIGVRSPLHF
TRBD1	once	TRBV5-6	TRBJ2-7	TGTGCCAGCAAGTTCGCAGGGGGCATCTACGAGCAGTACTTC	CASKFAGGIYEQYF
TRBD1	once	TRBV14	TRBJ1-2	TGTGCCAGCAGCCCCCTAATGGACAGGGGCAGCTATGGCTACACCTTC	CASSPLMDRGSYGYTF
TRBD1	few	TRBV2	TRBJ1-2	TGTGCCAGTGGGGAGGGGGCGAGCGACTATGGCTACACCTTC	CASGEGASDYGYTF
NA	NA	TRBV7-2	TRBJ1-4	TGTGCCAGCAGCTTAACGGGAGCAACTAATGAAAAACTGTTTTTT	CASSLTGATNEKLFF
NA	NA	TRBV7-8	TRBJ2-3	TGTGCCAGCAGCCCAACAGTCCTGGCGAATACGCAGTATTTT	CASSPTVLANTQYF
NA	few	TRBV5-4	TRBJ2-5	TGTGCCAGCAGCTTGTCGGGGCAGGGGGAGACCCAGTACTTC	CASSLSGQGETQYF
TRBD2	NA	TRBV6-1	TRBJ2-1	TGTGCCAGCAGTGAAGCTAGCGGGGGCACCTACAATGAGCAGTTCTTC	CASSEASGGTYNEQFF
TRBD2	NA	TRBV2	TRBJ2-5	TGTGCCAGCAGTGAAGTTACTGGCGGGGGGACCCAGTACTTC	CASSEVTGGGTQYF
NA	NA	TRBV19	TRBJ1-2	TGTGCCAGTAGTAAAGCAGCCCGGGGGAACTATGGCTACACCTTC	CASSKAARGNYGYTF
NA	NA	TRBV28	TRBJ2-3	TGTGCCAGCAGTACCCCTGGGGTCACAGATACGCAGTATTTT	CASSTPGVTDTQYF
NA	NA	TRBV28	TRBJ2-7	TGTGCCAGCAGTTTATCAGGAGGGGCCTACGAGCAGTACTTC	CASSLSGGAYEQYF
NA	NA	TRBV5-1	TRBJ2-2	TGCGCCAGCAGCACCGCCGGGCGGGACGGGGAGCTGTTTTTT	CASSTAGRDGELFF
TRBD1	NA	TRBV4-1	TRBJ2-7	TGCGCCAGCAGCCAAGGACAGGGGGTTTCCTACGAGCAGTACTTC	CASSQGQGVSYEQYF
TRBD1	once	TRBV19	TRBJ1-5	TGTGCCAGTAGCGCGACAGGGGCCAATCAGCCCCAGCATTTT	CASSATGANQPQHF
NA	NA	TRBV6-5	TRBJ1-1	TGTGCCAGCAGTTACTCACAGGGCACTGAAGCTTTCTTT	CASSYSQGTEAFF
TRBD1	once	TRBV7-2	TRBJ2-5	TGTGCCAGCAGCCCGAAACGGACAGGGTACGAAGAGACCCAGTACTTC	CASSPKRTGYEETQYF
TRBD1	NA	TRBV5-6	TRBJ2-7	TGTGCCAGCAGCTCCCAGGGGGCATCTGACTACGAGCAGTACTTC	CASSSQGASDYEQYF
TRBD1	NA	TRBV11-2	TRBJ1-4	TGTGCCAGCAGCAGGACAGGGGAAAAACTGTTTTTT	CASSRTGEKLFF
NA	NA	TRBV5-8	TRBJ2-7	TGTGCCAGCTCAAACTCATTTACCCCCTACGAGCAGTACTTC	CASSNSFTPYEQYF
TRBD2	NA	TRBV5-4	TRBJ2-2	TGTGCCAGCAGCTTGGGAGCGGGAGCTTACACCGGGGAGCTGTTTTTT	CASSLGAGAYTGELFF
NA	large	TRBV11-3	TRBJ2-3	TGTGCCAGCAGCAGAGCGGCAGATACGCAGTATTTT	CASSRAADTQYF
NA	NA	TRBV5-8	TRBJ1-3	TGTGCCAGCAGCTTGGTGTGGGACCCTGGAAACACCATATATTTT	CASSLVWDPGNTIYF
NA	NA	TRBV28	TRBJ2-2	TGTGCCAGCAGTTTAAATCGGTGGGGTGACACCGGGGAGCTGTTTTTT	CASSLNRWGDTGELFF
NA	NA	TRBV19	TRBJ2-7	TGTGCCAGTAGTATATCGCCTAGATCAACCTACGAGCAGTACTTC	CASSISPRSTYEQYF
TRBD1	NA	TRBV5-4	TRBJ1-6	TGTGCCAGCAGCTCTTGGACAGGGGGCGCGAATTCACCCCTCCACTTT	CASSSWTGGANSPLHF
NA	NA	TRBV19	TRBJ2-7	TGTGCCACTCGAAGATCCGGCGAGCAGTACTTC	CATRRSGEQYF
NA	NA	TRBV5-4	TRBJ2-3	TGTGCCAGCAGCTGGACTGGGGCCGGCACAGATACGCAGTATTTT	CASSWTGAGTDTQYF
NA	NA	TRBV5-8	TRBJ1-5	TGTGCCAGCAGCTCAGGAGGGCAGCGCCAGCCCCAGCATTTT	CASSSGGQRQPQHF
NA	NA	TRBV2	TRBJ1-6	TGTGCCAGCACCGCGGAGAGCTCCTATAATTCACCCCTCCACTTT	CASTAESSYNSPLHF
TRBD2	NA	TRBV5-1	TRBJ2-1	TGCGCCAGCAGCTTGAGTGGACTAGCGGGGGTGGGCCACAATGAGCAGTTCTTC	CASSLSGLAGVGHNEQFF
NA	NA	TRBV7-2	TRBJ2-7	TGTGCCAGCAGCCAAAGGACGGGTTCGATCTCGGGCTACGAGCAGTACTTC	CASSQRTGSISGYEQYF
NA	NA	TRBV30	TRBJ2-3	TGTGCCTGCCACCCCGGAGTAGGTAACACAGATACGCAGTATTTT	CACHPGVGNTDTQYF
TRBD1	NA	TRBV19	TRBJ2-7	TGTGCCAGTAGTACCTCGGGACAGGGGACCTACGAGCAGTACTTC	CASSTSGQGTYEQYF
TRBD2	NA	TRBV7-7	TRBJ2-5	TGTGCCAGCAGCTCACTTTCGGGTTTGAAACTAGCGGGGGAAGAGACCCAGTACTTC	CASSSLSGLKLAGEETQYF
NA	few	TRBV2	TRBJ1-1	TGTGCCAGCGCGATCGCATACATGAACACTGAAGCTTTCTTT	CASAIAYMNTEAFF
NA	NA	TRBV15	TRBJ2-7	TGTGCCACCAGCCGCCTATCCTCCTACGAGCAGTACTTC	CATSRLSSYEQYF
TRBD2	NA	TRBV30	TRBJ2-2	TGTGCCTGGAGAAACCAGAGGACTAGCGGGAGGAGGGTGGGGGAGCTGTTTTTT	CAWRNQRTSGRRVGELFF
NA	once	TRBV7-8	TRBJ2-7	TGTGCCAGCAGCTTAGCCCTTACCTACGAGCAGTACTTC	CASSLALTYEQYF
TRBD1	NA	TRBV7-2	TRBJ1-4	TGTGCCAGCAGCTTCGGACAGGGAGTTGATAAACTGTTTTTT	CASSFGQGVDKLFF
NA	few	TRBV10-3	TRBJ1-1	TGTGCCATCAGTGAGAGCGGAACTGAAGCTTTCTTT	CAISESGTEAFF
NA	NA	TRBV19	TRBJ1-6	TGTGCCAGGATGAAGCCCCGGGGGAATTCACCCCTCCACTTT	CARMKPRGNSPLHF
NA	NA	TRBV12-5	TRBJ1-2	TGTGCTAGTGGGATTCAGGGGTACTATGGCTACACCTTC	CASGIQGYYGYTF
NA	few	TRBV7-9	TRBJ1-1	TGTGCCAGTCGCCGACCGCAACGGGACGGTTATACTGAAGCTTTCTTT	CASRRPQRDGYTEAFF
NA	NA	TRBV6-6	TRBJ2-1	TGTGCCAGCAGTAAAGGGACCGCAGGCAATGAGCAGTTCTTC	CASSKGTAGNEQFF
NA	NA	TRBV30	TRBJ2-2	TGTGCCTGGGGGAGCGGTACCGGGGAGCTGTTTTTT	CAWGSGTGELFF
NA	once	TRBV2	TRBJ2-1	TGTGCCAGCAGTGAACCGAACCGCGACCCTTACAATGAGCAGTTCTTC	CASSEPNRDPYNEQFF